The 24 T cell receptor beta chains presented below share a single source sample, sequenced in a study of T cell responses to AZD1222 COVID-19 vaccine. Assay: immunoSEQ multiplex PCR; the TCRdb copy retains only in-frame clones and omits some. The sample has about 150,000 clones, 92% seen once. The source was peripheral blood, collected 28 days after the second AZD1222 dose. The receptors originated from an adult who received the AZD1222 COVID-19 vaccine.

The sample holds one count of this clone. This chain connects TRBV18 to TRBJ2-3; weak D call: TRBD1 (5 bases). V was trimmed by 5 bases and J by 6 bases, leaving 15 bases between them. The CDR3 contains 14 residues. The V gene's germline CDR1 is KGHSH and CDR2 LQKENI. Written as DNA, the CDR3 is TGTGCCAGCTCAATTACCTCAGGGAAGGATACGCAGTATTTT. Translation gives CASSITSGKDTQYF.

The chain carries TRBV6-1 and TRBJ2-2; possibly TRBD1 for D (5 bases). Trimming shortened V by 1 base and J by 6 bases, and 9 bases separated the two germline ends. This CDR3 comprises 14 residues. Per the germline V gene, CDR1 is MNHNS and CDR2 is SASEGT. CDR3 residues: CASSEVARAGELFF. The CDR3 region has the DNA TGTGCCAGCAGTGAAGTCGCCAGGGCCGGGGAGCTGTTTTTT.

This chain's CDR3 is CASSPRGAGSSSGELFF. CDR3 nucleotides: TGTGCCAGCAGCCCCAGAGGAGCAGGGTCTTCTTCAGGGGAGCTGTTTTTT. V is TRBV11-2 and J is TRBJ2-2, with TRBD1 as a possible D gene (5 bases). Germline assignment: CDR1 SGHAT and CDR2 FQNNGV. The CDR3 spans 17 residues. V was clipped by 5 bases and J by 8 bases, with 24 bases between them.

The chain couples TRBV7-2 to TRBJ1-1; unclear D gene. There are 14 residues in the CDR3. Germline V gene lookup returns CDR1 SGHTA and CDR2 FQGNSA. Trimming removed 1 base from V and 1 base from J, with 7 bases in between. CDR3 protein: CASSLEGANTEAFF. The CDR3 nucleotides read TGTGCCAGCAGCTTAGAAGGAGCGAACACTGAAGCTTTCTTT.

The CDR3 DNA reads TGTGCCAGCAGCCTAAGAGGGACTAGCGGGAGGCTCGTCAGATATGAGCAGTTCTTC. Translated, it gives CASSLRGTSGRLVRYEQFF. The rearrangement links TRBV9 to TRBJ2-1, with 15 nucleotides matching TRBD2. The V segment lost 4 bases and the J segment 8 bases; nucleotides outside the gene matches: 16. CDR3 length: 19 amino acids. Germline CDR1 is SGDLS and CDR2 is YYNGEE.

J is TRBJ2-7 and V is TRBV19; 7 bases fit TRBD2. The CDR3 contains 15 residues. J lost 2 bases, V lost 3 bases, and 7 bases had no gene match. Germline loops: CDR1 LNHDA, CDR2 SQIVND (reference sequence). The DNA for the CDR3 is TGTGCCAGTAGTATTTACGCTAGCGGAGCCTACGAGCAGTACTTC. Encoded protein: CASSIYASGAYEQYF.

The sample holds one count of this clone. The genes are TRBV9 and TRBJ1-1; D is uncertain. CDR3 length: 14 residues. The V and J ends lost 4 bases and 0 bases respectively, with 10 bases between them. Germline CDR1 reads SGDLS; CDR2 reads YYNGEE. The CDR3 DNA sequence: TGTGCCAGCAGCAGGGAGGGAGTGAACACTGAAGCTTTCTTT. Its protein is CASSREGVNTEAFF.

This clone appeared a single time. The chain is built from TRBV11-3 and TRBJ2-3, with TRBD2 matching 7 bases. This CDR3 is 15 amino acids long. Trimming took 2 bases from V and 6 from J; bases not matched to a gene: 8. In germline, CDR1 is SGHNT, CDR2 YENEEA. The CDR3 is CASSLRGLGMDTQYF. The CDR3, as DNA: TGTGCCAGCAGCTTACGCGGACTAGGAATGGATACGCAGTATTTT.

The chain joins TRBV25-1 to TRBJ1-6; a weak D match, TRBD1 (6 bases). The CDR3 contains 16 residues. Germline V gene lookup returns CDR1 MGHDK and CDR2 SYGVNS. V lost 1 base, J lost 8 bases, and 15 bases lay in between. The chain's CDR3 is CASSEFGTKRDSPLHF. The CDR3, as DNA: TGTGCCAGCAGTGAATTCGGGACAAAGCGGGATTCACCCCTCCACTTT.

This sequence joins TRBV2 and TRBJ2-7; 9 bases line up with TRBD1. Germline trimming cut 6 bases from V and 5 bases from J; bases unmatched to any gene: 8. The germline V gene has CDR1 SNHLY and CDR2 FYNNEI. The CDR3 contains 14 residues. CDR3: CASSSDRGVDEQYF. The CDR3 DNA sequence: TGTGCCAGCAGCTCAGACAGGGGGGTAGACGAGCAGTACTTC.

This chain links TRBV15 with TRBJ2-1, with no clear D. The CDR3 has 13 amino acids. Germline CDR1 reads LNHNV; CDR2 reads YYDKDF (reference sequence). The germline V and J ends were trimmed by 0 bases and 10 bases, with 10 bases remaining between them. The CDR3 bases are TGTGCCACCAGCAGAGACTCGGAGAGAGAGCAGTTCTTC. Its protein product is CATSRDSEREQFF. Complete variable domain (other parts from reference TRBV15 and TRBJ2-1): DAMVIQNPRYQVTQFGKPVTLSCSQTLNHNVMYWYQQKSSQAPKLLFHYYDKDFNNEADTPDNFQSRRPNTSFCFLDIRSPGLGDTAMYLCATSRDSEREQFFGPGTRLTVL.

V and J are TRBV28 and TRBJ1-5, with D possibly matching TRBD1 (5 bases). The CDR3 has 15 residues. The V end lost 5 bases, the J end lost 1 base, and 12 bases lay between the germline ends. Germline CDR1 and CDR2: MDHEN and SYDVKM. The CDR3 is CASSLRRVSNQPQHF. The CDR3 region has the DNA TGTGCCAGCAGTCTACGCAGGGTGAGCAATCAGCCCCAGCATTTT.

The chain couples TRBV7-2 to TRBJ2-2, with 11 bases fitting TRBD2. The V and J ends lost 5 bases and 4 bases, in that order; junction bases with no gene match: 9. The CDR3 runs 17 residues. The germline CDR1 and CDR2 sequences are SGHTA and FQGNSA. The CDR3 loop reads CASSTSLAGAGTGELFF. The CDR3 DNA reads TGTGCCAGCAGCACTTCACTAGCGGGAGCGGGCACCGGGGAGCTGTTTTTT. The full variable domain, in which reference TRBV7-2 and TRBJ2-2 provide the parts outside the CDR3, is GAGVSQSPSNKVTEKGKDVELRCDPISGHTALYWYRQSLGQGLEFLIYFQGNSAPDKSGLPSDRFSAERTGGSVSTLTIQRTQQEDSAVYLCASSTSLAGAGTGELFFGEGSRLTVL.

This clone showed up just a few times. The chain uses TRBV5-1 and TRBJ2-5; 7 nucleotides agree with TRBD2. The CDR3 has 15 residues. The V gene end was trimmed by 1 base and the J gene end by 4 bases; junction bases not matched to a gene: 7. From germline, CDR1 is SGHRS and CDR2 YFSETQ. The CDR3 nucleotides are TGCGCCAGCAGCTTGTGGGCAGGGAGGGGAGAGACCCAGTACTTC. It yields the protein CASSLWAGRGETQYF.

The DNA of the CDR3 is TGTGCCAGCAGGGAGGGACAGGCGACGGGGGGCTACACCTTC. This codes for CASREGQATGGYTF. This chain connects TRBV5-4 to TRBJ1-2; 8 positions agree with TRBD1. CDR1 SGHNT and CDR2 YYREEE come from the germline V gene (reference sequence). CDR3 length equals 14 residues. V lost 5 bases, J lost 8 bases, and 11 bases stayed unmatched. The full variable domain, completed using reference TRBV5-4 and TRBJ1-2, is ETGVTQSPTHLIKTRGQQVTLRCSSQSGHNTVSWYQQALGQGPQFIFQYYREEENGRGNFPPRFSGLQFPNYSSELNVNALELDDSALYLCASREGQATGGYTFGSGTRLTVV.

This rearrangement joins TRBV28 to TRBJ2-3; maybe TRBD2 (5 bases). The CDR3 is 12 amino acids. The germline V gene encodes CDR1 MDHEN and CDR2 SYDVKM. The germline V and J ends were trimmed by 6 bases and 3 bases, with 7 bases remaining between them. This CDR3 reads CASRLVTDTQYF. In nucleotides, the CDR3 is TGTGCCAGCAGACTAGTAACAGATACGCAGTATTTT.

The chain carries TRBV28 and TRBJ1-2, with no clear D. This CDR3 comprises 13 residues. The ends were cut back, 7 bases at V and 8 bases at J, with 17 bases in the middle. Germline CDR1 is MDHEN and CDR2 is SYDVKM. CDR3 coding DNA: TGTGCCAGCACCGTCCCAAACGGGCTCGGCTACACCTTC. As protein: CASTVPNGLGYTF.

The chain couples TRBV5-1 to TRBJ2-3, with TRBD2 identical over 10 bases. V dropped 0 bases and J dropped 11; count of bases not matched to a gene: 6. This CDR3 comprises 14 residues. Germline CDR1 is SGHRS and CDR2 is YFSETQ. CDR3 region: CASSLGSSGSLQYF. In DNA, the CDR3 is TGCGCCAGCAGCTTGGGATCTAGCGGGAGCTTGCAGTATTTT.

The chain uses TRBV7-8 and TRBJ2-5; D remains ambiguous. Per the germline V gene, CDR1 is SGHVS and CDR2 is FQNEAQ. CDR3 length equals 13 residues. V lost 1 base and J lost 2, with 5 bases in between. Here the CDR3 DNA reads TGTGCCAGCAGCTTAGGAAAACAAGAGACCCAGTACTTC. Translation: CASSLGKQETQYF.

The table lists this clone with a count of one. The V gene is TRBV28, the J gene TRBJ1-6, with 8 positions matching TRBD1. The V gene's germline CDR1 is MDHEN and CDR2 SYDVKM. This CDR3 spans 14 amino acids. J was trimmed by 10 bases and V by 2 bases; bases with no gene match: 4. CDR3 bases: TGTGCCAGCAGTTTAGAACAGGGGGGATCACCCCTCCACTTT. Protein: CASSLEQGGSPLHF.

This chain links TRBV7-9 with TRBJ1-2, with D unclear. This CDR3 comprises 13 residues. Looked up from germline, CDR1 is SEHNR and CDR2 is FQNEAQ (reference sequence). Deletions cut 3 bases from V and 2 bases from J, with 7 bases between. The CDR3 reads CASSLDGNYGYTF. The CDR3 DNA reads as TGTGCCAGCAGCTTGGACGGGAACTATGGCTACACCTTC. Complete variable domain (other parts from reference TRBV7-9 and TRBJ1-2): DTGVSQNPRHKITKRGQNVTFRCDPISEHNRLYWYRQTLGQGPEFLTYFQNEAQLEKSRLLSDRFSAERPKGSFSTLEIQRTEQGDSAMYLCASSLDGNYGYTFGSGTRLTVV.

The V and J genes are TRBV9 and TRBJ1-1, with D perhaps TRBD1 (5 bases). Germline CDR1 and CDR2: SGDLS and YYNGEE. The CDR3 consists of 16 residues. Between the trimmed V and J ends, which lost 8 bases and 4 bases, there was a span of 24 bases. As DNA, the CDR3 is TGTGCCAGTAGAGCCCCAGAGGGGTTAGGAGGCACTGAAGCTTTCTTT. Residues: CASRAPEGLGGTEAFF.

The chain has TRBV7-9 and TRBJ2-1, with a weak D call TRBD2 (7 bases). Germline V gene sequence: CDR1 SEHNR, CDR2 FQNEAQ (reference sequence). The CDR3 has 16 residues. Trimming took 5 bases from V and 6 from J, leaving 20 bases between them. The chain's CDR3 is CASSPGGGGAFNEQFF. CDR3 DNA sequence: TGTGCCAGCAGCCCTGGAGGGGGGGGCGCATTCAATGAGCAGTTCTTC.

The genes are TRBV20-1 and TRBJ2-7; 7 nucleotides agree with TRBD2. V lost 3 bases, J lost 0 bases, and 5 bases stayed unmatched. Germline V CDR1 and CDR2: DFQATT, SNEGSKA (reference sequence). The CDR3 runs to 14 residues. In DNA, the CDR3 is TGCAGTGCTAGTACAGCGGGACCCTCCTACGAGCAGTACTTC. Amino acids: CSASTAGPSYEQYF.